The source of this T cell receptor beta chain is a study of blood T cells in healthy people across ages. Whole-study findings and limits: Correlation between TCR beta diversity and naive T cell percentage was strong.

About this clonotype: Its specificity is unknown.

With 1 base removed from V and 7 bases from J, the gap between germline ends came to 11 bases. The CDR3 loop spans 13 amino acids. CDR1 SGHTA and CDR2 FQGNSA come from the germline V gene. For the second PCR, which ran for 7 to 11 cycles, a sample-barcoded 5' primer and a J-beta primer mix were used. TCRdb used MiXCR to reprocess the 5' RACE reads, holding one entry per CDR3 protein. The table includes approximately 1,000,000 distinct CDR3 sequences, 35% to 40% detected once. This TCR derives from a man in his late teens or twenties in good health. The specimen sequenced was blood. The J gene is TRBJ2-7, the V gene TRBV7-2; D is undetermined. Here the CDR3 reads CASSLGTAGEQYF. CDR3 nucleotides: TGTGCCAGCAGCTTAGGTACCGCTGGGGAGCAGTACTTC.